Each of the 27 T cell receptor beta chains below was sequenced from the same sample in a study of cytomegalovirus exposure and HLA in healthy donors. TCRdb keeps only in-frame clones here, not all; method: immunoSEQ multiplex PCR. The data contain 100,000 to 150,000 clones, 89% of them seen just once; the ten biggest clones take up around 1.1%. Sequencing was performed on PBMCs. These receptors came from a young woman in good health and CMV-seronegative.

CDR3 sequence: CASSPLAGGWNEQYF. The CDR3 DNA is TGTGCCAGCAGCCCACTAGCGGGAGGGTGGAACGAGCAGTACTTC. This chain links TRBV27 with TRBJ2-7; 13 bases line up with TRBD2. With V trimmed by 6 bases and J by 5 bases, 7 bases remained unmatched. Germline V gene sequence: CDR1 MNHEY, CDR2 SMNVEV (reference sequence). The CDR3 contains 15 residues.

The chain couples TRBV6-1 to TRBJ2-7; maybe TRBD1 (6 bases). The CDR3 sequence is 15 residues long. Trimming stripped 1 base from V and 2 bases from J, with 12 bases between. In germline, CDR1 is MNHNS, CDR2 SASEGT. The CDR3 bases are TGTGCCAGCAGTGAAGAAACAGGGTTCACCTACGAGCAGTACTTC. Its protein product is CASSEETGFTYEQYF.

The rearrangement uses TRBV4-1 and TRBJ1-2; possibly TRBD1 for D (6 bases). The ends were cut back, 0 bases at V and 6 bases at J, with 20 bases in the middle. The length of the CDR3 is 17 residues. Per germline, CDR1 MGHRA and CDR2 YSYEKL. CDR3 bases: TGCGCCAGCAGCCAAGATGGTACAGGGACCCAGGGCGATGGCTACACCTTC. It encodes CASSQDGTGTQGDGYTF.

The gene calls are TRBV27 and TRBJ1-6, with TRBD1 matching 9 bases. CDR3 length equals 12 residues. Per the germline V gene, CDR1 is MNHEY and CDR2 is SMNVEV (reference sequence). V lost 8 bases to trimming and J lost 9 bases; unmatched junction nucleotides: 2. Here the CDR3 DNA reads TGTGCCAGCGGACAGGGGTCTTCACCCCTCCACTTT. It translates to CASGQGSSPLHF.

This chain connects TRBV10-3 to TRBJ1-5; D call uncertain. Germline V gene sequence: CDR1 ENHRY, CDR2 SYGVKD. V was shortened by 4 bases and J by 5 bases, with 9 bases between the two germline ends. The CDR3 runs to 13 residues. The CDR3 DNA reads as TGTGCCATCAGTGTATCCGGGGATCAGCCCCAGCATTTT. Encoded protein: CAISVSGDQPQHF.

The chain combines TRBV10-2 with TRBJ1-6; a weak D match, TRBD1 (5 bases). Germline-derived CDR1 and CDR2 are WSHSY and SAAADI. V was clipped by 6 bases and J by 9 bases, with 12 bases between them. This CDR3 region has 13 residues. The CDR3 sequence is CASRPTGISPLHF. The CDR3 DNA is TGCGCCAGCAGGCCCACAGGAATTTCACCCCTCCACTTT.

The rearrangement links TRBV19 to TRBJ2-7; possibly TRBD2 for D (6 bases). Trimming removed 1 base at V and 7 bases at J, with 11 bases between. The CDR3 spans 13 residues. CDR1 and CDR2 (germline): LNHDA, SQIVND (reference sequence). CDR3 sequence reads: CASSIVTAGEQYF. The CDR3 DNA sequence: TGTGCCAGTAGTATAGTTACGGCGGGAGAGCAGTACTTC.

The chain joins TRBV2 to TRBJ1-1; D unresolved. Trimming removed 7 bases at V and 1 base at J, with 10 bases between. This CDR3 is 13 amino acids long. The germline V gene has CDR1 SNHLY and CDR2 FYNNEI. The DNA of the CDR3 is TGTGCCAGCACCGCAGGTGGGAACACTGAAGCTTTCTTT. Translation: CASTAGGNTEAFF.

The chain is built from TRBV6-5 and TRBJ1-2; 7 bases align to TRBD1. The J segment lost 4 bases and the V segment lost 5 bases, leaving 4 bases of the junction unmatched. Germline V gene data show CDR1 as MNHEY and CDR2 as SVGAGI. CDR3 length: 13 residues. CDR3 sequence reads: CASSPQGPYGYTF. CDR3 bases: TGTGCCAGCAGTCCACAGGGGCCCTATGGCTACACCTTC.

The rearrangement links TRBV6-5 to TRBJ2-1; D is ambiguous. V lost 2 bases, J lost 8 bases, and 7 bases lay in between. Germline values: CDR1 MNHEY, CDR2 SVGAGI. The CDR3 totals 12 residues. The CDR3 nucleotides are TGTGCCAGCAGTTACATCGGAGATGAGCAGTTCTTC. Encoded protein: CASSYIGDEQFF.

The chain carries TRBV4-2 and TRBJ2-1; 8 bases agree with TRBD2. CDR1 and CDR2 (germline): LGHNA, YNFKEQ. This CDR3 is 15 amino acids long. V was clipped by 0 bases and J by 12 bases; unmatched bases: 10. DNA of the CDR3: TGTGCCAGCAGCCAAGAAGGATGGAGCGGGAGCGGGCAGTTCTTC. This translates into CASSQEGWSGSGQFF.

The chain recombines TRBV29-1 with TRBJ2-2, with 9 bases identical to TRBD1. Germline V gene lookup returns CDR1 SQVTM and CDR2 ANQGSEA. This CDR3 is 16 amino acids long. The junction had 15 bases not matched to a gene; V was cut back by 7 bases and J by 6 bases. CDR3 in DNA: TGCAGCGCCGTGAGCACCGGGACAGGGATCGCCGGGGAGCTGTTTTTT. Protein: CSAVSTGTGIAGELFF.

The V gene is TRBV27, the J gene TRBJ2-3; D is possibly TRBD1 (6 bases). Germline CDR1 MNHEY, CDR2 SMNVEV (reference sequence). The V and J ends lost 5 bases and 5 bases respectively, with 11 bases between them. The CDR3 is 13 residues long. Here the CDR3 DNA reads TGTGCCAGCAGTAAATACAGGGAAGATACGCAGTATTTT. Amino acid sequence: CASSKYREDTQYF.

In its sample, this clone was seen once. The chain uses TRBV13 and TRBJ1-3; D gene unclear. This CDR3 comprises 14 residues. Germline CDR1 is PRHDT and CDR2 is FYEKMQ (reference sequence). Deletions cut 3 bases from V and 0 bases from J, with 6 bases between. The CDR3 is CASSFESSGNTIYF. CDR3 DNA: TGTGCCAGCAGCTTTGAGAGCTCTGGAAACACCATATATTTT.

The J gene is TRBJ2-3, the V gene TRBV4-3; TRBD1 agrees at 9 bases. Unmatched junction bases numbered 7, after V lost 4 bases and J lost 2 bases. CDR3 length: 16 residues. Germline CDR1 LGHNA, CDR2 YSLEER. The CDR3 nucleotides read TGCGCCAGCAGCCCCTCGGACAGGGGAATCACAGATACGCAGTATTTT. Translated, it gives CASSPSDRGITDTQYF.

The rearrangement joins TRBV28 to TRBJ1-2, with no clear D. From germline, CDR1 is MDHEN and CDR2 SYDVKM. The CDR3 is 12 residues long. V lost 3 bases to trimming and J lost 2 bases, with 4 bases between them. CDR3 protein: CASSFRNYGYTF. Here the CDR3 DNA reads TGTGCCAGCAGTTTTCGGAACTATGGCTACACCTTC.

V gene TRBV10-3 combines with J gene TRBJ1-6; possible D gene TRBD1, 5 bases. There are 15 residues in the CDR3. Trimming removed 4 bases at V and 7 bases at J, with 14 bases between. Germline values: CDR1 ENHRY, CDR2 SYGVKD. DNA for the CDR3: TGTGCCATCAGTGGCCGCAGGGTTGGGAATTCACCCCTCCACTTT. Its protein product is CAISGRRVGNSPLHF.

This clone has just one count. Written as DNA, the CDR3 is TGTGCCAGCAGCCAATATCAGGGGTCTCCATACCAATACAATGAGCAGTTCTTC. Its translation: CASSQYQGSPYQYNEQFF. V is TRBV4-2 and J is TRBJ2-1, with a possible D match to TRBD1 (6 bases). The CDR3 is 18 amino acids. The V and J ends lost 2 bases and 4 bases respectively, with 21 bases between them. Germline CDR1 reads LGHNA; CDR2 reads YNFKEQ.

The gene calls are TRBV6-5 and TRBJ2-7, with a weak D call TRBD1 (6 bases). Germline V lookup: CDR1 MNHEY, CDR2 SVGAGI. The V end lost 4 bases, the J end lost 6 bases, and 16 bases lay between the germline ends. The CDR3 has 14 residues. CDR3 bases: TGTGCCAGCAGTTGGGGGCAGGGTAGTTTCGAGCAGTACGTC. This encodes CASSWGQGSFEQYV.

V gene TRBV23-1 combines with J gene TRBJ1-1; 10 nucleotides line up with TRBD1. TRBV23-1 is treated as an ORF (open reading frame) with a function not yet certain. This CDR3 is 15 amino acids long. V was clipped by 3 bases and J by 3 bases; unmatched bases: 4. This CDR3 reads CASSHRTGGDTEAFF. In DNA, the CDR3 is TGCGCCAGCAGTCACAGGACAGGGGGGGACACTGAAGCTTTCTTT.

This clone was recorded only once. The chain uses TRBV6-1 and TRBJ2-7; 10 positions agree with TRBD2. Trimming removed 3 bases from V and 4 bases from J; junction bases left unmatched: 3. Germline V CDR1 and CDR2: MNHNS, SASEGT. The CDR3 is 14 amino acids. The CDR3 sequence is CASSEVAGGYEQYV. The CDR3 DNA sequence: TGTGCCAGCAGTGAGGTAGCGGGGGGATACGAGCAGTACGTC.

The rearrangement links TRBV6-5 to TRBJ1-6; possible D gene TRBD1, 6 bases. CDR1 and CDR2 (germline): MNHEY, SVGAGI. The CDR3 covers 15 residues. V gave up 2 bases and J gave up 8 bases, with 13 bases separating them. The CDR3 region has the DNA TGTGCCAGCAGTTACGTGGGGGCTGGGGATTCACCCCTCCACTTT. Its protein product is CASSYVGAGDSPLHF.

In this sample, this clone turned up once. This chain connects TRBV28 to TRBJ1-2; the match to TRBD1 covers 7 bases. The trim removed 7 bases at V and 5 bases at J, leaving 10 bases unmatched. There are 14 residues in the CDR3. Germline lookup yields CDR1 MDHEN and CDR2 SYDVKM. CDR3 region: CASTSTGVGYGYTF. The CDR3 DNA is TGTGCCAGCACCTCAACAGGGGTAGGGTATGGCTACACCTTC.

CDR3 in amino acids: CASSVIAGGAGENEQFF. The CDR3 bases are TGTGCCAGCAGCGTAATAGCGGGAGGAGCGGGAGAAAATGAGCAGTTCTTC. The rearrangement links TRBV9 to TRBJ2-1; 10 positions match TRBD2. V was clipped by 1 base and J by 7 bases; unmatched bases: 11. There are 17 residues in the CDR3. Germline-derived CDR1 and CDR2 are SGDLS and YYNGEE.

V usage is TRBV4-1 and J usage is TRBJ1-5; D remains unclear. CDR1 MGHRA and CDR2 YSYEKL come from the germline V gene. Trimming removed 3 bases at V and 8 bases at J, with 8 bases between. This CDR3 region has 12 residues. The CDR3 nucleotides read TGCGCCAGCAGCCACGGACTGGAGCCCCAGCATTTT. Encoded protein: CASSHGLEPQHF.

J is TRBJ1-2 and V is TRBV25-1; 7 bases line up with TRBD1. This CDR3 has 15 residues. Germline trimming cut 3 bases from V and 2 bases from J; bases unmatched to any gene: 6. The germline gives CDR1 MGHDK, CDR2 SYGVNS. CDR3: CASSDWTGKNYGYTF. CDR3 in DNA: TGTGCCAGCAGTGATTGGACAGGAAAGAACTATGGCTACACCTTC.

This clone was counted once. The CDR3 sequence: CSVESGTGGYNEQFF. The CDR3 DNA follows: TGCAGCGTTGAATCCGGGACAGGGGGCTACAATGAGCAGTTCTTC. The genes are TRBV29-1 and TRBJ2-1, with 11 bases aligning to TRBD1. J was trimmed by 3 bases and V by 2 bases; bases with no gene match: 3. The CDR3 is 15 amino acids. CDR1 and CDR2 (germline): SQVTM, ANQGSEA.